These 12 T cell receptor beta chains were sequenced from one sample in a study of blood T cell repertoires in COVID-19. The data were produced by immunoSEQ multiplex PCR, yet TCRdb's version contains in-frame clones alone and is incomplete. The data contain roughly 100,000 clones, 70% to 85% of them singletons. Specimen: peripheral blood. These receptors were taken from a woman aged 80 or older with active or convalescent COVID-19.

Only a few counts were recorded for this clone. The V and J genes are TRBV5-1 and TRBJ1-5, with D perhaps TRBD1 (6 bases). Trimming removed 3 bases from V and 6 bases from J, with 10 bases in between. The CDR3 totals 13 residues. Germline CDR1 reads SGHRS; CDR2 reads YFSETQ. CDR3 in amino acids: CASSSQGPQPQHF. For the CDR3, the DNA is TGCGCCAGCAGCTCACAGGGCCCTCAGCCCCAGCATTTT. The full variable domain, completed using reference TRBV5-1 and TRBJ1-5, is KAGVTQTPRYLIKTRGQQVTLSCSPISGHRSVSWYQQTPGQGLQFLFEYFSETQRNKGNFPGRFSGRQFSNSRSEMNVSTLELGDSALYLCASSSQGPQPQHFGDGTRLSIL.

The count of this clone is one. The V gene is TRBV21-1, the J gene TRBJ1-2; the D call in the table, TRBD1, was not verified against the DNA. TRBV21-1 is classified as a pseudogene. CDR3 length: 16 amino acids. The CDR3 nucleotides are TGTGCCAGCAGCGCCCACAGGGGGGCCGAAAACTATGGCTACACCTTC. This encodes CASSAHRGAENYGYTF.

The chain carries TRBV18 and TRBJ1-6; D is perhaps TRBD1 (5 bases). Germline V gene sequence: CDR1 KGHSH, CDR2 LQKENI. CDR3 size: 16 residues. V was clipped by 4 bases and J by 7 bases, with 17 bases between them. CDR3: CASSRSATGLNSPLHF. DNA of the CDR3: TGTGCCAGCTCACGGAGCGCTACAGGATTAAATTCACCCCTCCACTTT.

V gene TRBV3-1 (or the pseudogene TRBV3-2) combines with J gene TRBJ1-3; TRBD1 matches at 10 bases. From germline, CDR1 is LGHDT and CDR2 YNNKEL (reference sequence). V trimming: 4 bases; J trimming: 4 bases; junction bases outside the gene matches: 4. This CDR3 is 15 amino acids long. CDR3 in amino acids: CASSRQGAFGNTIYF. CDR3 nucleotide sequence: TGTGCCAGCAGCCGACAGGGGGCGTTCGGAAACACCATATATTTT.

This sequence joins TRBV29-1 and TRBJ2-2; TRBD1 is a possible D gene (6 bases). Germline V gives CDR1 SQVTM, CDR2 ANQGSEA. Trimming took off 6 bases at V and 3 bases at J, with 14 bases between the two ends. The length of the CDR3 is 14 residues. CDR3 protein: CSVDQGTDTGELFF. CDR3 nucleotide sequence: TGCAGCGTGGACCAGGGGACGGACACCGGGGAGCTGTTTTTT.

Worth noting for this clone: The junction departs from the called germline gene at one end, perhaps through a read error. V and J are TRBV7-7 and TRBJ2-3; no firm D call. The length of the CDR3 is 14 residues. CDR1 is SSHAT, CDR2 FNYEAQ, per germline (reference sequence). The CDR3 DNA reads as TGTGCTAGCAGCTTTCGACACACCACAGATACGCAGTATTTT. Amino acid sequence: CASSFRHTTDTQYF.

The J gene is TRBJ2-4, the V gene TRBV6-5, with 7 bases aligning to TRBD1. V lost 6 bases and J lost 6; bases outside the gene matches: 5. Germline assignment: CDR1 MNHEY and CDR2 SVGAGI. The CDR3 consists of 13 residues. CDR3 loop: CASRRQGGNIQYF. The CDR3 DNA follows: TGTGCCAGCAGACGACAGGGTGGAAACATTCAGTACTTC.

The V and J genes are TRBV19 and TRBJ1-2; D perhaps matches TRBD1 (6 bases). The CDR3 extends over 13 amino acids. The V end lost 11 bases, the J end lost 8 bases, and 21 bases lay between the germline ends. CDR1 and CDR2 (germline): LNHDA, SQIVND (reference sequence). The CDR3 loop reads CASSQEQGRGYTF. The CDR3, as DNA: TGTGCCTCATCACAGGAACAGGGTAGAGGCTACACCTTC.

The V gene is TRBV4-2, the J gene TRBJ2-2; TRBD2 is a possible D gene (6 bases). The CDR3 length is 16 residues. The V end lost 0 bases, the J end lost 4 bases, and 12 bases lay between the germline ends. The germline V gene has CDR1 LGHNA and CDR2 YNFKEQ. CDR3 amino acids: CASSQDGGSGTGELFF. The CDR3 DNA follows: TGTGCCAGCAGCCAAGATGGGGGGAGTGGCACCGGGGAGCTGTTTTTT.

The genes are TRBV6-6 and TRBJ2-7; TRBD1 agrees at 11 bases. Per the germline V gene, CDR1 is MNHNY and CDR2 is SVGAGI (reference sequence). Germline trimming cut 4 bases from V and 2 bases from J; bases unmatched to any gene: 1. The CDR3 has 14 residues. The CDR3 coding sequence is TGTGCCAGCAGTTTGGACAGGGGGCCCTACGAGCAGTACTTC. Translated, it gives CASSLDRGPYEQYF.

This clone was seen a single time. This rearrangement joins TRBV15 to TRBJ2-1; 8 bases map to TRBD2. CDR1 and CDR2 (germline): LNHNV, YYDKDF (reference sequence). The CDR3 totals 14 residues. V lost 4 bases, J lost 6 bases, and 5 bases stayed unmatched. The CDR3 DNA sequence: TGTGCCACCAGCATACGAGCGGGAGTCAATGAGCAGTTCTTC. Translation: CATSIRAGVNEQFF.

V is TRBV21-1 and J is TRBJ2-1; the table's D call, TRBD2, has no DNA check behind it. TRBV21-1 is designated a pseudogene. This CDR3 is 17 amino acids long. The CDR3, as DNA: TGTGCCAGCAGCAAAGTCCTAGCGGGAGAAAGCTACAATGAGCAGTTCTTC. Amino acids: CASSKVLAGESYNEQFF.